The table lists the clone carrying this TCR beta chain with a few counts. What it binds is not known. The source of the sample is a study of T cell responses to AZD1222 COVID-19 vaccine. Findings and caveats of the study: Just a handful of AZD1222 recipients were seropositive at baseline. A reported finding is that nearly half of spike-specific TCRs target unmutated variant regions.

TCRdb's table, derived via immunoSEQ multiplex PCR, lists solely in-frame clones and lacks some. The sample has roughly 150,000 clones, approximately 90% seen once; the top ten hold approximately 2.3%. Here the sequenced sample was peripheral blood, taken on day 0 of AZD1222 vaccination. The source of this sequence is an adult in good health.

In DNA, the CDR3 is TGTGCCAGCTCACCCGAGGACGATGGCACCGGGGAGCTGTTTTTT. Residues: CASSPEDDGTGELFF. The rearrangement uses TRBV18 and TRBJ2-2; D not certain. Germline CDR1 KGHSH, CDR2 LQKENI. Trimming left V 3 bases short and J 4 bases short, with 12 bases between. The CDR3 length is 15 residues. Looking up the rest from reference TRBV18 and TRBJ2-2 gives the full variable domain: NAGVMQNPRHLVRRRGQEARLRCSPMKGHSHVYWYRQLPEEGLKFMVYLQKENIIDESGMPKERFSAEFPKEGPSILRIQQVVRGDSAAYFCASSPEDDGTGELFFGEGSRLTVL.